This T cell receptor (beta chain) is drawn from a study of shared clonotypes between healthy human individuals. Clones were read by immunoSEQ multiplex PCR, and TCRdb kept only the in-frame ones, dropping some. The data show 400,000 to 500,000 clones, over 60% seen once. Germline CDR1 reads SGHRS; CDR2 reads YFSETQ. The V segment lost 0 bases and the J segment 3 bases; nucleotides outside the gene matches: 3. CDR3 length equals 15 residues. The rearrangement uses TRBV5-1 and TRBJ2-7, with 10 bases identical to TRBD2. Sequenced input: PBMCs. The sequence was collected from a woman aged 35 to 49 in good health. Some clones in this sample may be carry-over from other donors' samples. CDR3 loop: CASSLVVAGGYEQYF. The CDR3 DNA is TGCGCCAGCAGCTTGGTAGTAGCGGGAGGCTACGAGCAGTACTTC. Full variable domain (remainder filled in from reference TRBV5-1 and TRBJ2-7): KAGVTQTPRYLIKTRGQQVTLSCSPISGHRSVSWYQQTPGQGLQFLFEYFSETQRNKGNFPGRFSGRQFSNSRSEMNVSTLELGDSALYLCASSLVVAGGYEQYFGPGTRLTVT.